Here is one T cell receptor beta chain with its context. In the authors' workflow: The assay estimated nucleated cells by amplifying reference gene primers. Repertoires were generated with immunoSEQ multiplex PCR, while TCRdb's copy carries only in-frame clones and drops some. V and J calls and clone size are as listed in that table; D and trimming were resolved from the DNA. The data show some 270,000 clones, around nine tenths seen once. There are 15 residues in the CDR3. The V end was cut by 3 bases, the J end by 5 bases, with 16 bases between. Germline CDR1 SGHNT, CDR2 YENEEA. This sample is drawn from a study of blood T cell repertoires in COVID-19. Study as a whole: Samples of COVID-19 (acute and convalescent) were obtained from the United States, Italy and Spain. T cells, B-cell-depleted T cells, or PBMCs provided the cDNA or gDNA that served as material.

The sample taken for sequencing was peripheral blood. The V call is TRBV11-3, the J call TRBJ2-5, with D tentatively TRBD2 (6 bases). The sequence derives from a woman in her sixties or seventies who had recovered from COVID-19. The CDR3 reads CASSFGASGTETQYF. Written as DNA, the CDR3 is TGTGCCAGCAGCTTCGGTGCCTCCGGGACTGAGACCCAGTACTTC.